This TCR beta chain was sequenced during a study of persistence of HIV-infected CD4 T cells. Study details: CD4+ T cells responding to CMV or HIV-1 Gag were isolated.

A remark on this clone: Its target is unknown.

The stimulus was an HIV-1 Gag 15-mer peptide pool, 0.9 to 1 ug/peptide/mL. CD40L-negative CD69-negative CD45RO-high memory CD4+ T cells were sorted as populations depleted of antigen-responding cells. The immunoSEQ assay was version 4, run in survey mode. Assay: immunoSEQ multiplex PCR; the TCRdb copy retains only in-frame clones and omits some. The profile shows tens of thousands of clones, roughly four fifths of them singletons. This CDR3 comprises 13 residues. Germline loops: CDR1 KGHDR, CDR2 SFDVKD. Germline trimming cut 5 bases from V and 4 bases from J; bases unmatched to any gene: 2. The rearrangement links TRBV24-1 to TRBJ2-3, with 7 bases aligning to TRBD1. The material was CD4+ T cells sorted from PBMCs after roughly 19-hour stimulation, obtained from a patient who received antiretroviral therapy. This clonotype originated in an adult woman with HIV who was CMV-seropositive. CDR3 residues: CATSGGGPDTQYF. The CDR3 nucleotides read TGTGCCACCAGTGGAGGGGGCCCAGATACGCAGTATTTT.